A selection of T cell receptor beta chains follows, all from one sample in a study of radiotherapy plus CTLA-4 blockade in lung cancer. Generated by immunoSEQ multiplex PCR, the TCRdb table keeps only in-frame clones and is missing some. Here the sample spans around 80,000 clones, 70% to 85% being singletons. Specimen: peripheral blood, collected from a patient treated with radiotherapy plus ipilimumab. These receptor sequences come from a human donor with non-small cell lung cancer whose response to radiotherapy plus ipilimumab could not be evaluated. Each CDR3 is given with its conserved first and last residue. D genes are given only for firm matches. Not all rows give a size; the values are once, few, many and, for expanded clones, a class.

v_gene: TRBV10-3
d_gene: TRBD1
abundance: .
j_gene: TRBJ1-1
CDR3aa: CAVRPWGQAGTEAFF
CDR3nt: TGTGCCGTCAGGCCGTGGGGACAGGCAGGCACTGAAGCTTTCTTT

v_gene: TRBV5-4
d_gene: TRBD2
abundance: .
j_gene: TRBJ2-3
CDR3aa: CASSPGSHSGASRF
CDR3nt: TGTGCCAGCAGCCCGGGGAGCCATAGCGGGGCCTCACGTTTT

v_gene: TRBV7-9
d_gene: .
abundance: .
j_gene: TRBJ1-1
CDR3aa: CASSLVPSGGTEAFF
CDR3nt: TGTGCCAGCAGCTTAGTCCCCTCGGGGGGCACTGAAGCTTTCTTT

v_gene: TRBV11-2
d_gene: TRBD2
abundance: .
j_gene: TRBJ2-2
CDR3aa: CASSLSGGANFIGELFF
CDR3nt: TGTGCCAGCAGCTTGAGCGGGGGGGCAAATTTTATCGGGGAGCTGTTTTTT

v_gene: TRBV29-1
d_gene: TRBD1
abundance: .
j_gene: TRBJ1-2
CDR3aa: CSAWDRGEIYGYTF
CDR3nt: TGCAGCGCTTGGGACAGGGGAGAAATCTATGGCTACACCTTC

v_gene: TRBV28
d_gene: TRBD1
abundance: .
j_gene: TRBJ1-2
CDR3aa: CASSRQGFGYGYTF
CDR3nt: TGTGCCAGCAGTAGACAGGGATTCGGCTATGGCTACACCTTC

v_gene: TRBV27
d_gene: .
abundance: .
j_gene: TRBJ2-1
CDR3aa: CASLGGFYNEQFF
CDR3nt: TGTGCCAGCTTGGGCGGGTTTTACAATGAGCAGTTCTTC

v_gene: TRBV2
d_gene: .
abundance: .
j_gene: TRBJ1-1
CDR3aa: CASTRGRGNTEAFF
CDR3nt: TGTGCCAGTACTCGGGGCAGGGGTAACACTGAAGCTTTCTTT

v_gene: TRBV27
d_gene: TRBD1
abundance: .
j_gene: TRBJ2-7
CDR3aa: CASSPGQGATYEQYF
CDR3nt: TGTGCCAGCAGTCCGGGACAGGGGGCCACCTACGAGCAGTACTTC

v_gene: TRBV6-5
d_gene: TRBD1
abundance: .
j_gene: TRBJ1-2
CDR3aa: CASSFGQGGGYTF
CDR3nt: TGTGCCAGCAGCTTTGGACAGGGGGGTGGCTACACCTTC

v_gene: TRBV6-5
d_gene: .
abundance: .
j_gene: TRBJ2-7
CDR3aa: CASSYRAGNYEQYF
CDR3nt: TGTGCCAGCAGTTATAGGGCAGGGAACTACGAGCAGTACTTC

v_gene: TRBV29-1
d_gene: TRBD2
abundance: .
j_gene: TRBJ2-1
CDR3aa: CSVEWSSGIPGLEQFF
CDR3nt: TGCAGCGTTGAATGGTCTAGCGGGATTCCTGGCCTTGAGCAGTTCTTC

v_gene: TRBV5-5
d_gene: .
abundance: .
j_gene: TRBJ2-2
CDR3aa: CASSLFPGGHTGELFF
CDR3nt: TGTGCCAGCAGCTTGTTTCCGGGGGGCCACACCGGGGAGCTGTTTTTT

v_gene: TRBV7-2
d_gene: .
abundance: .
j_gene: TRBJ1-6
CDR3aa: CASSFEFGSPLHF
CDR3nt: TGTGCCAGCAGCTTCGAGTTCGGTTCACCCCTCCACTTT

v_gene: TRBV5-6
d_gene: .
abundance: .
j_gene: TRBJ1-4
CDR3aa: CASSPVPTDNEKLFF
CDR3nt: TGTGCCAGCAGCCCAGTCCCGACAGATAATGAAAAACTGTTTTTT

v_gene: TRBV5-1
d_gene: TRBD2
abundance: .
j_gene: TRBJ2-4
CDR3aa: CASSLVGSGSGNIQYF
CDR3nt: TGCGCCAGCAGCTTGGTTGGTAGCGGGAGTGGTAACATTCAGTACTTC

v_gene: TRBV25-1
d_gene: .
abundance: .
j_gene: TRBJ2-6
CDR3aa: CASLISGANVLTF
CDR3nt: TGTGCCAGCCTTATCTCTGGGGCCAACGTCCTGACTTTC

v_gene: TRBV28
d_gene: TRBD2
abundance: .
j_gene: TRBJ2-5
CDR3aa: CASSWTSGGVETQYF
CDR3nt: TGTGCCAGCAGTTGGACTAGCGGGGGAGTCGAGACCCAGTACTTC

v_gene: TRBV4-2
d_gene: TRBD1
abundance: .
j_gene: TRBJ1-1
CDR3aa: CASSPEDRETEAFF
CDR3nt: TGTGCCAGCAGCCCAGAGGACAGGGAGACTGAAGCTTTCTTT

v_gene: TRBV5-1
d_gene: TRBD1
abundance: once
j_gene: TRBJ1-3
CDR3aa: CAWEGWEPADRVVGNTIYF
CDR3nt: TGCGCCTGGGAGGGGTGGGAACCTGCGGACAGGGTGGTTGGAAACACCATATATTTT

v_gene: TRBV7-2
d_gene: .
abundance: few
j_gene: TRBJ2-3
CDR3aa: CASSEGPDTQYF
CDR3nt: TGTGCCAGCTCGGAGGGCCCAGATACGCAGTATTTT

v_gene: TRBV4-3
d_gene: TRBD1
abundance: .
j_gene: TRBJ2-3
CDR3aa: CASSQLPGTGGTDTQYF
CDR3nt: TGCGCCAGCAGCCAATTACCAGGGACAGGGGGAACAGATACGCAGTATTTT

v_gene: TRBV5-1
d_gene: .
abundance: .
j_gene: TRBJ2-2
CDR3aa: CASSLDPGTTGELFF
CDR3nt: TGCGCCAGCAGCTTGGATCCAGGGACAACCGGGGAGCTGTTTTTT

v_gene: TRBV4-2
d_gene: TRBD1
abundance: once
j_gene: TRBJ2-2
CDR3aa: CASTRDRGTGELFF
CDR3nt: TGTGCCAGTACCCGGGACAGGGGCACCGGGGAGCTGTTTTTT

v_gene: TRBV7-9
d_gene: TRBD1
abundance: .
j_gene: TRBJ1-4
CDR3aa: CASSSKGQGGEKLFF
CDR3nt: TGTGCCAGCAGCTCAAAGGGACAGGGTGGTGAAAAACTGTTTTTT

v_gene: TRBV5-1
d_gene: .
abundance: .
j_gene: TRBJ2-1
CDR3aa: CASSLQWAWDNEQFF
CDR3nt: TGCGCCAGCAGCTTGCAGTGGGCTTGGGACAATGAGCAGTTCTTC

v_gene: TRBV30
d_gene: .
abundance: .
j_gene: TRBJ2-7
CDR3aa: CAWSANYEQYF
CDR3nt: TGTGCCTGGAGTGCAAACTACGAGCAGTACTTC

v_gene: TRBV7-9
d_gene: TRBD2
abundance: .
j_gene: TRBJ2-4
CDR3aa: CASSFLGLAGNIQYF
CDR3nt: TGTGCCAGCAGCTTCCTTGGGTTAGCGGGGAACATTCAGTACTTC

v_gene: TRBV6-5
d_gene: TRBD2
abundance: .
j_gene: TRBJ2-5
CDR3aa: CASGGGHQETQYF
CDR3nt: TGTGCCAGCGGCGGGGGGCACCAAGAGACCCAGTACTTC

v_gene: TRBV7-9
d_gene: .
abundance: .
j_gene: TRBJ2-1
CDR3aa: CASSLPGNEQFF
CDR3nt: TGTGCCAGCAGCTTGCCGGGCAATGAGCAGTTCTTC